The rows below give T cell receptor beta chains drawn from one sample of a study of graft-versus-host responses after intestinal transplantation. Libraries were prepared by immunoSEQ multiplex PCR; TCRdb keeps only in-frame clonotypes and omits some of them. The sample lists approximately 75,000 clones; around 90% were seen once. Which antigens these TCRs recognize remains unknown. Sequenced here: unstimulated CD8+ T cells sorted from spleen or lymph node cells, sampled before transplant. Receptor source: a human donor who was the organ donor for an intestinal transplant. The conserved cysteine and the conserved F or W are not part of the CDR3 here. The order of the fields is V gene, CDR3 protein.

TRBV5-6 | ASSLVTGSYNSPLH
TRBV30 | AWSSRVPYNSPLH
TRBV4-1 | ASSQQGSHT
TRBV28 | ASTTSQGSYYGYT
TRBV29-1 | SAWTGGKQPQH
TRBV4-1 | ASSHPSRVQETQY
TRBV7-9 | ASSLVGGVNTGELF
TRBV23-1 | ASSPSSGGDEQF
TRBV27 | ASTTGPNTEAF
TRBV19 | ASSVRDSHNSPLH
TRBV19 | ASSMTGTGFSPETQY
TRBV6-5 | ASSPDYSGNTIY
TRBV9 | ASSVGGLGELF
TRBV2 | ASRYWTGQSNYGYT
TRBV30 | AWSSYGYT
TRBV12-5 | ASGFWAGGSGELF
TRBV6-5 | ASSAGQGSGYT
TRBV12-1 | ASSWGQGFYNEQF
TRBV9 | ASSHHPGGDRGDTDTQY
TRBV7-3 | ASSLAGGRADTQY
TRBV6-1 | ASSDGVGANYGYT
TRBV27 | ASREGSYGYT
TRBV6-4 | ASSGTNTGELF
TRBV4-3 | ASSWSGGTLISNEQF
TRBV13 | ASSFDRVGGYT
TRBV15 | ATSRDRGDSGELF
TRBV10-2 | ASSPGQGNSPLH
TRBV5-1 | ASSFYGSGETQY
TRBV4-1 | ASSQATGLSAHNEQF
TRBV4-2 | ASSQDEGGTEAF
TRBV28 | ASSSYRDANTGELF
TRBV7-8 | ASSLDLWLAAEFLQETQY